The present entry profiles one T cell receptor beta chain with its context. No antigen is known for it. No per-base quality is available; no much larger clone lies one base away. The data originate from a study of T cell clonotyping in hematopoietic cell transplantation (dated by TCRdb to about 2021). Study-level background: Pretransplant samples from recipients were collected after cytoreduction. A total of 120 to 150 blood samples were gathered in the study from a few dozen consecutive transplant recipients along with their related donors. Patients were recruited between September 2015 and January 2017 and followed until late 2020 or death.

The time point label, as the study defines it: recipient sample about 28 days before transplant, after cytoreduction. Recipient blood was collected about 28 days before transplant and at days 30, 100 and 180 after transplant. Nuclei Lysis Solution was used to extract genomic DNA from fresh or cryopreserved unfractionated peripheral blood mononuclear cells. Beyond this particular receptor, the publication reports: Inverse Simpson Index values from donors and from recipients before transplant predicted broader TCR repertoire diversity after transplant. Only a small fraction of recipient repertoires overlapped donor repertoires, with over 97% appearing de novo at the given depth. After transplant, TCR diversity in recipients dropped, and pathologically expanded clonotypes climbed progressively between day 30 and day 180. The sample size was limited, and CD4 and CD8 repertoire contributions could not be separated because cells were not sorted.

The immunoSEQ assay, a bias-controlled multiplex PCR with V- and J-specific primers, was used to amplify TCR beta CDR3 regions from genomic DNA. In a second PCR step, the CDR3 amplicons were tagged with a proprietary barcode plus Illumina adapter sequences. An Illumina MiSeq instrument was used to sequence the CDR3 libraries. The study's own analysis went as follows. Export and quality control were performed with immunoSEQ Analyzer 3.0, and downstream analyses were performed with R Bioconductor and Immunarch. Only productive rearrangements within the normalized downsampled data set were used in the calculation of repertoire metrics. Pathologically expanded clonotypes were defined as those larger than 5 templates in the normalized cohort. The Inverse Simpson Index served as the measure of repertoire diversity. The non-normalized data set was used for CMV-specificity analyses so that all clonotypes could be captured. Here the immuneACCESS table is served through TCRdb, limited to in-frame sequences with V and J called. Missing clones are a known gap in these copies; in checked studies unresolved V genes cover under half, and the rest lacks a known reason. The V and J calls and the clone size are those of that table, but D and trimming were determined from the DNA. Within this sample are under 35,000 clones, with about 70% of them counted one time only. The ten top clones hold approximately 6.3% of the sample.

The material was peripheral blood mononuclear cells, obtained before stem cell transplant. This receptor was obtained from a man aged 45-60 years with myelodysplastic syndrome. Some clones in this sample may be carry-over from other donors' samples.

The nucleotide sequence is TGCGCCAGCAGCCCACGAGGACAGGGGCCGAACACTGAAGCTTTCTTT. The encoded protein is CASSPRGQGPNTEAFF. The chain employs TRBV5-1 and TRBJ1-1; 9 central bases correspond to TRBD1. The germline V gene yields SGHRS for CDR1 and YFSETQ for CDR2. Counted from cysteine to phenylalanine, this CDR3 has 16 amino acids. The entry retains the CDR3 DNA only, 48 bases that are in frame from base 1. V loses 4 bases at its end and J loses 1 base; junction bases beyond the gene matches: 8. Reference TRBV5-1 and TRBJ1-1 proteins supply the regions before and after the CDR3; the full variable domain is: KAGVTQTPRYLIKTRGQQVTLSCSPISGHRSVSWYQQTPGQGLQFLFEYFSETQRNKGNFPGRFSGRQFSNSRSEMNVSTLELGDSALYLCASSPRGQGPNTEAFFGQGTRLTVV.